The T cell receptor (beta chain) described here comes from a study of regulatory T cells in long-lasting Graves disease. The time point denotes: persistent/refractory GD, antithyroid drugs over 5 years with positive TRAb. PBMC-extracted RNA yielded the TCR library. HTBI primers from iRepertoire and Arm-PCR of CDR3 regions yielded the TCR beta libraries. Original processing methods: Taken together, the samples had 50 to 70 TRBV and 14 TRBJ segments identified. TCRdb used MiXCR to reprocess the multiplex PCR reads, holding one entry per CDR3 protein. Clone size and V and J calls follow TCRdb, not the original study. This table has about 660,000 distinct CDR3 sequences, 30% appearing once. General study results and limits: Persistent disease was associated with favored TRBV28 usage and with favored use of TRBJ1-2 and TRBJ2-5.

V lost 0 bases, J lost 0 bases, and 3 bases stayed unmatched. CDR1 and CDR2 (germline): SGHRS, YFSETQ. The CDR3 has 16 amino acids. About this clonotype: No antigen is known for it.

This material consisted of peripheral blood mononuclear cells (PBMCs), taken when the disease was refractory, from a patient treated with antithyroid drugs. This TCR came from a female donor with Graves disease. V usage is TRBV5-1 and J usage is TRBJ2-7, with 10 bases that match TRBD2. The CDR3 here is CASSLVAGGSSYEQYF. CDR3 DNA sequence: TGCGCCAGCAGCTTGGTAGCGGGAGGAAGCTCCTACGAGCAGTACTTC.